The entry below gives a single TCR beta chain sequence along with its context. The antigen is unknown. Unique molecular identifier tags were affixed to discrete cDNA molecules. TCRdb independently ran MiXCR on the 5' RACE reads; one entry per CDR3 protein. The sample lists 75,000 to 80,000 distinct CDR3 sequences, 15% to 19% occurring once. The source of the sample is a study of early T cells in non-severe SARS-CoV-2 infection. About the study: The sequenced material was bulk RNA from unsorted whole blood, and its chains were unpaired.

Findings and caveats of the study: VDJdb matches were skewed toward anti-spike CD8 T cell responses.

The sequenced material came from whole blood. This clonotype was sampled from an adult who was a healthcare worker with PCR-confirmed SARS-CoV-2 infection or an uninfected control (not recorded which).

The CDR3 reads CASSGDTEAFF. CDR3 coding DNA: TGTGCCAGCTCAGGGGACACTGAAGCTTTCTTT. The chain has TRBV11-2 and TRBJ1-1, with a weak D call TRBD1 (6 bases). There are 11 residues in the CDR3. Germline V gene data show CDR1 as SGHAT and CDR2 as FQNNGV. Deletions cut 8 bases from V and 3 bases from J, with 7 bases between.